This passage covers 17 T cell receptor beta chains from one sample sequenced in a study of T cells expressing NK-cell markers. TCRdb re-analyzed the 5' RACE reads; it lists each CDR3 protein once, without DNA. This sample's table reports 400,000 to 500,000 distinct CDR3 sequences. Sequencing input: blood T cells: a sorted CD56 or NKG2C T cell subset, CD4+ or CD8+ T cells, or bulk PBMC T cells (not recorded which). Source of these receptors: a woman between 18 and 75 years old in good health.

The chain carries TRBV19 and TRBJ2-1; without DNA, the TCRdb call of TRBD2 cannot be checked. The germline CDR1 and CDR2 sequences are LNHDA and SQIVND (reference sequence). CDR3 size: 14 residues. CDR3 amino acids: CASRRLAGVFEQFF.

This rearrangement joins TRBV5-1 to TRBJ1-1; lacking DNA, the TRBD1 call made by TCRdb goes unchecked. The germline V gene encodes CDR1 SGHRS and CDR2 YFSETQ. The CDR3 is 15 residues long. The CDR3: CASSFQGAGGTEAFF.

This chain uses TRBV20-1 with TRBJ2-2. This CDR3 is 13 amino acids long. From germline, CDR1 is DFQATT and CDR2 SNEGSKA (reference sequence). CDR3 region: CSARVENTGKLFF.

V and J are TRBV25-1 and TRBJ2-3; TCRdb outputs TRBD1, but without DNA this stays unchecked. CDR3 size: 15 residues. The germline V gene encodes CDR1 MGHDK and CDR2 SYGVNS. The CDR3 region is CASSDDRGFFRTQYF.

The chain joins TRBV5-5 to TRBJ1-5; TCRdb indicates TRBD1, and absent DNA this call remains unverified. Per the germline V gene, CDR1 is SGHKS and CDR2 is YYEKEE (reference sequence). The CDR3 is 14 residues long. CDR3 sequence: CASSLGQGGWPQHF. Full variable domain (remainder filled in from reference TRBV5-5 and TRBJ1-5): DAGVTQSPTHLIKTRGQQVTLRCSPISGHKSVSWYQQVLGQGPQFIFQYYEKEERGRGNFPDRFSARQFPNYSSELNVNALLLGDSALYLCASSLGQGGWPQHFGDGTRLSIL.

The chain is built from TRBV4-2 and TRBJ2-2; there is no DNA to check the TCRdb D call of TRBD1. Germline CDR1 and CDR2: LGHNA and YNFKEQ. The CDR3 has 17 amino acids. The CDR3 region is CASSQDFGAGDTGELFF.

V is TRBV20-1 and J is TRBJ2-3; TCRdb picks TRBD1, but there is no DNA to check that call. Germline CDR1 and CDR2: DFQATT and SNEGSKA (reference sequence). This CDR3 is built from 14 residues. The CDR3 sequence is CSAQYRFRTDTQYF.

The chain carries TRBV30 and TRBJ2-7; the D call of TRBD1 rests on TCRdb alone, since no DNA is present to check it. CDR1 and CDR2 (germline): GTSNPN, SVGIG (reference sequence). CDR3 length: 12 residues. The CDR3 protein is CAWSSLAYEQYF. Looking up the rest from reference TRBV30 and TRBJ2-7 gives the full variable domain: SQTIHQWPATLVQPVGSPLSLECTVEGTSNPNLYWYRQAAGRGLQLLFYSVGIGQISSEVPQNLSASRPQDRQFILSSKKLLLSDSGFYLCAWSSLAYEQYFGPGTRLTVT.

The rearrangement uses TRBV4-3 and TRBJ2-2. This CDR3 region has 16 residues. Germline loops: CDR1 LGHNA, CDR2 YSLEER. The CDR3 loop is CASSQDRTENTGELFF.

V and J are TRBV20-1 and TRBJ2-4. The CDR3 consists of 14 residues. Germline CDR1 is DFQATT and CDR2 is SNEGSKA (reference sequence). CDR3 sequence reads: CSAREPSGFNIQYF.

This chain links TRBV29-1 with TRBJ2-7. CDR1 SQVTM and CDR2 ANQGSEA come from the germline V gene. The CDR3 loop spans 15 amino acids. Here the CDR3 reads CSVEDRSNGVHEQYF.

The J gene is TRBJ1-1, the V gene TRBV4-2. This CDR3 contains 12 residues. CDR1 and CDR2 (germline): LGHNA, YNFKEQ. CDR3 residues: CASSHPNTEAFF.

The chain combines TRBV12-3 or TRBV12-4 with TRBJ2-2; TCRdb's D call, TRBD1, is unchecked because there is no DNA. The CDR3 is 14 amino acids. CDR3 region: CASSPGVNTGELFF.

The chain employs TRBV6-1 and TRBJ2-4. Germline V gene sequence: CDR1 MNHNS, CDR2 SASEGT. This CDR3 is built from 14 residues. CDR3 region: CASSHARSKNIQYF.

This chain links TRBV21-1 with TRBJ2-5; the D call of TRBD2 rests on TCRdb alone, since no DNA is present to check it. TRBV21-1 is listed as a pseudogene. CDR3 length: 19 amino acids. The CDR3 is CASSPKGASLAGGQETQYF.

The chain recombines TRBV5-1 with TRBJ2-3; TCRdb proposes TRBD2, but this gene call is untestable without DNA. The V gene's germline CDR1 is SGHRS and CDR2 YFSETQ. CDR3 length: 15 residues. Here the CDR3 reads CASSWTSGSTDTQYF.

CDR3 sequence reads: CASSAGGVVTGELFF. The V gene is TRBV6-1, the J gene TRBJ2-2; TCRdb outputs TRBD2, but without DNA this stays unchecked. Germline CDR1 MNHNS, CDR2 SASEGT. The CDR3 has 15 residues.